Shown below are 22 T cell receptor beta chains from a single sample sequenced in a study of T cells in Graves' hyperthyroidism and ophthalmopathy. From RNA transcripts, TCR beta CDR3 regions were amplified. Researchers ran a first-round RT-PCR on the TCR CDR3 using the HTBI primer set. TCRdb ran MiXCR on the multiplex PCR reads and lists one entry per CDR3 protein. The sample shows some 370,000 distinct CDR3 sequences, approximately 17% of them seen only once. Material for sequencing was blood. The receptors originated from a woman aged 25-40 years with Graves' hyperthyroidism that later progressed to Graves' ophthalmopathy.

This chain connects TRBV18 to TRBJ2-3; 11 bases agree with TRBD2. Germline V CDR1 and CDR2: KGHSH, LQKENI. Unmatched junction bases numbered 3, after V lost 3 bases and J lost 1 base. The CDR3 loop spans 16 amino acids. In DNA, the CDR3 is TGTGCCAGCTCACCCGCGGGACTAGCGGGCACAGATACGCAGTATTTT. It encodes CASSPAGLAGTDTQYF.

This clonotype was counted ten times or more. This chain links TRBV2 with TRBJ1-4; D possibly corresponds to TRBD1 (5 bases). V was clipped by 8 bases and J by 7 bases, with 17 bases between them. Germline CDR1 reads SNHLY; CDR2 reads FYNNEI. The CDR3 length is 14 residues. The CDR3 sequence: CASGAQGSSEKLFF. CDR3 coding DNA: TGTGCCAGCGGAGCGCAGGGTAGTAGTGAAAAACTGTTTTTT.

This clonotype was recorded many times. J is TRBJ2-1 and V is TRBV5-1, with 8 bases identical to TRBD2. CDR3 length equals 17 residues. CDR1 and CDR2 from the germline V gene are SGHRS and YFSETQ. With V trimmed by 3 bases and J by 6 bases, 14 bases remained unmatched. The CDR3 coding sequence is TGCGCCAGCAGCTGGAGTGGGCCGACTAGCGTGGGCAATGAGCAGTTCTTC. Translating gives CASSWSGPTSVGNEQFF. Filled out from reference TRBV5-1 and TRBJ2-1, the complete variable domain reads KAGVTQTPRYLIKTRGQQVTLSCSPISGHRSVSWYQQTPGQGLQFLFEYFSETQRNKGNFPGRFSGRQFSNSRSEMNVSTLELGDSALYLCASSWSGPTSVGNEQFFGPGTRLTVL.

The V gene is TRBV7-2, the J gene TRBJ2-1; 10 bases agree with TRBD2. Germline CDR1 and CDR2: SGHTA and FQGNSA. The CDR3 sequence is 18 residues long. The trim removed 1 base at V and 1 base at J, leaving 7 bases unmatched. The CDR3 region is CASSLVISGGLSYNEQFF. For the CDR3, the DNA is TGTGCCAGCAGCTTAGTAATTAGCGGGGGGTTATCCTACAATGAGCAGTTCTTC.

This clonotype has more than one count but fewer than ten. V gene TRBV18 combines with J gene TRBJ2-2; a weak D match, TRBD2 (7 bases). In germline, CDR1 is KGHSH, CDR2 LQKENI. CDR3 length: 17 amino acids. Trimming stripped 2 bases from V and 5 bases from J, with 18 bases between. DNA of the CDR3: TGTGCCAGCTCACCAACGGGGGGCGCAGCGAGGACCGGGGAGCTGTTTTTT. It yields the protein CASSPTGGAARTGELFF.

This clonotype has at least ten counts. The chain uses TRBV28 and TRBJ2-3; 8 nucleotides line up with TRBD1. Germline V gives CDR1 MDHEN, CDR2 SYDVKM. The CDR3 extends over 15 amino acids. The ends lost 1 base at V and 6 bases at J; junction bases unmatched: 6. CDR3 amino acids: CASSLSAGGLDTQYF. The DNA of the CDR3 is TGTGCCAGCAGTTTATCGGCAGGGGGCTTGGATACGCAGTATTTT.

This chain connects TRBV30 to TRBJ1-5; possibly TRBD1 for D (6 bases). Germline V gene data show CDR1 as GTSNPN and CDR2 as SVGIG (reference sequence). The germline V and J ends were trimmed by 8 bases and 2 bases, with 13 bases remaining between them. The CDR3 loop spans 13 amino acids. CDR3 amino acids: CAPEGGCNQPQHF. Written as DNA, the CDR3 is TGTGCCCCCGAAGGGGGGTGCAATCAGCCCCAGCATTTT.

This chain links TRBV19 with TRBJ1-2; no clear D. Germline CDR1 reads LNHDA; CDR2 reads SQIVND (reference sequence). CDR3 length equals 14 residues. With 5 bases removed from V and 0 bases from J, the gap between germline ends came to 10 bases. The CDR3 nucleotides read TGTGCCAGTAGTGAGGGCGAGCCTAACTATGGCTACACCTTC. It is translated as CASSEGEPNYGYTF.

This clonotype came up many times. The chain links TRBV19 to TRBJ1-2, with 7 bases that match TRBD1. The V and J ends lost 7 bases and 4 bases, in that order; junction bases with no gene match: 9. Germline CDR1 and CDR2: LNHDA and SQIVND (reference sequence). The CDR3 is 14 amino acids. CDR3 in amino acids: CASNIVDRAYGYTF. The CDR3 DNA reads TGTGCCAGTAATATCGTTGACAGGGCCTATGGCTACACCTTC.

This clonotype was observed many times. The chain recombines TRBV28 with TRBJ2-5; D may match TRBD1 or TRBD2 (5 bases each). Trimming cost V 5 bases and J 4 bases, with 14 bases left between them. This CDR3 region has 14 residues. Germline V gene data show CDR1 as MDHEN and CDR2 as SYDVKM. The CDR3 sequence is CASSISGTGETQYF. CDR3 coding DNA: TGTGCCAGCAGTATCTCAGGGACGGGAGAGACCCAGTACTTC.

The chain combines TRBV19 with TRBJ2-7; the match to TRBD1 covers 10 bases. The germline gives CDR1 LNHDA, CDR2 SQIVND (reference sequence). Losses at the gene ends were 11 bases for V and 1 base for J; bases not matched to a gene: 11. The CDR3 is 15 amino acids. In DNA form, the CDR3 reads TGTGCCCGCACAGAGACAGGGGGCGATTCCTACGAGCAGTACTTC. Encoded protein: CARTETGGDSYEQYF. The complete variable domain, with remaining parts taken from reference TRBV19 and TRBJ2-7, reads DGGITQSPKYLFRKEGQNVTLSCEQNLNHDAMYWYRQDPGQGLRLIYYSQIVNDFQKGDIAEGYSVSREKKESFPLTVTSAQKNPTAFYLCARTETGGDSYEQYFGPGTRLTVT.

This clonotype was seen ten or more times. CDR3 sequence reads: CASSRLAEIYNEQFF. CDR3 bases: TGTGCCAGCAGTAGACTAGCGGAGATCTACAATGAGCAGTTCTTC. The J gene is TRBJ2-1, the V gene TRBV27, with 9 bases that match TRBD2. CDR1 MNHEY and CDR2 SMNVEV come from the germline V gene (reference sequence). There are 15 residues in the CDR3. The ends lost 5 bases at V and 3 bases at J; junction bases unmatched: 5.

This clonotype was observed many times. This chain joins TRBV3-1 and TRBJ2-1; TRBD2 might be the D (5 bases). V was trimmed by 0 bases and J by 6 bases, leaving 12 bases between them. The CDR3 has 15 amino acids. Germline-derived CDR1 and CDR2 are LGHDT and YNNKEL (reference sequence). The CDR3 is CASSQELLASNEQFF. The CDR3 DNA reads TGTGCCAGCAGCCAAGAATTGCTAGCCTCCAATGAGCAGTTCTTC.

The chain couples TRBV24-1 to TRBJ2-6, with D possibly TRBD1 on 6 matching bases. There are 16 residues in the CDR3. Germline V lookup: CDR1 KGHDR, CDR2 SFDVKD. V dropped 4 bases and J dropped 0 bases, with 9 bases sitting between them. CDR3 nucleotides: TGTGCCACCAGTGAGGTACAGGGCTCTGGGGCCAACGTCCTGACTTTC. It specifies CATSEVQGSGANVLTF.

This clonotype was observed many times. The chain has TRBV28 and TRBJ2-7, with a weak D call TRBD2 (5 bases). The CDR3 has 14 residues. Deletions cut 7 bases from V and 0 bases from J, with 13 bases between. The germline gives CDR1 MDHEN, CDR2 SYDVKM. The CDR3 region is CASITIGSSYEQYF. Here the CDR3 DNA reads TGTGCCAGCATCACAATAGGGAGCTCCTACGAGCAGTACTTC. The whole variable domain, filled in from reference TRBV28 and TRBJ2-7, reads DVKVTQSSRYLVKRTGEKVFLECVQDMDHENMFWYRQDPGLGLRLIYFSYDVKMKEKGDIPEGYSVSREKKERFSLILESASTNQTSMYLCASITIGSSYEQYFGPGTRLTVT.

Many counts were recorded for this clonotype. The chain has TRBV11-1 and TRBJ2-1; D call uncertain. From germline, CDR1 is SGHAT and CDR2 FQDESV (reference sequence). Trimming pared 1 base from V and 3 bases from J, leaving 10 bases between. This CDR3 has 15 amino acids. In DNA form, the CDR3 reads TGTGCCAGCAGCTTAGAACGGACCAGCTACAATGAGCAGTTCTTC. Translated: CASSLERTSYNEQFF.

This clonotype was seen repeatedly, ten times or more. This sequence joins TRBV6-1 and TRBJ2-3; the D is unclear. CDR1 and CDR2 (germline): MNHNS, SASEGT. V lost 5 bases, J lost 0 bases, and 15 bases lay in between. The CDR3 contains 16 residues. The CDR3 sequence: CASSREAAYSTDTQYF. In DNA form, the CDR3 reads TGTGCCAGCAGTCGAGAGGCGGCGTATAGCACAGATACGCAGTATTTT.

The V call is TRBV29-1, the J call TRBJ1-6, with 7 bases fitting TRBD1. Germline lookup yields CDR1 SQVTM and CDR2 ANQGSEA. CDR3 length: 13 residues. V shed 7 bases, J shed 8 bases, and the junction held 8 bases outside the gene matches. CDR3 sequence (DNA): TGCAGCGCAGGACAGGACCTATATTCACCCCTCCACTTT. Residues: CSAGQDLYSPLHF.

The CDR3 protein is CASSDLSLSGKNNEQFF. CDR3 DNA sequence: TGTGCCAGCAGTGATCTATCCCTTTCGGGAAAAAACAATGAGCAGTTCTTC. V gene TRBV2 combines with J gene TRBJ2-1, with a possible D match to TRBD2 (5 bases). Per germline, CDR1 SNHLY and CDR2 FYNNEI. V was shortened by 3 bases and J by 5 bases, with 20 bases between the two germline ends. This CDR3 comprises 17 residues.

This chain joins TRBV12-3 or TRBV12-4 and TRBJ2-3; D possibly corresponds to TRBD2 (5 bases). The V end was cut by 5 bases, the J end by 6 bases, with 12 bases between. The CDR3 length is 13 residues. The CDR3: CASSPWTGDTQYF. CDR3 nucleotide sequence: TGTGCCAGCAGTCCTTGGACTGGGGATACGCAGTATTTT.

This clonotype came up many times. J is TRBJ2-3 and V is TRBV12-3 or TRBV12-4, with TRBD2 identical over 7 bases. The junction had 7 bases not matched to a gene; V was cut back by 6 bases and J by 1 base. The CDR3 has 15 amino acids. The CDR3 region has the DNA TGTGCCAGCAGACATAGGACTAGTGGCACAGATACGCAGTATTTT. The encoded protein is CASRHRTSGTDTQYF.

This clonotype was seen at least ten times. The chain combines TRBV7-9 with TRBJ1-4, with D unresolved. CDR1 and CDR2 (germline): SEHNR, FQNEAQ (reference sequence). CDR3 length: 15 residues. The germline V and J ends were trimmed by 5 bases and 3 bases, with 13 bases remaining between them. CDR3 DNA sequence: TGTGCCAGCAGCCTTCGGACGGCGCCTAATGAAAAACTGTTTTTT. As protein: CASSLRTAPNEKLFF.